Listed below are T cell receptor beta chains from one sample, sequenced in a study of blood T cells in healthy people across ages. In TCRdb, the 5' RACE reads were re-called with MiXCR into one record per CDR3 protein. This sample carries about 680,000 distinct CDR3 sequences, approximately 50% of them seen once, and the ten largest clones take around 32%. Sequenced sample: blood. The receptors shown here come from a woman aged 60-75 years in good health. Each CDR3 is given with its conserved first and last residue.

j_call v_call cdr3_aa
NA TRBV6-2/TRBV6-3 CASRGGLAVYEQYF
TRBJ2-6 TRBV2 CASRRGGAFSGANVLTF
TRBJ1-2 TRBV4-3 CASSQEPQGDHGYTF
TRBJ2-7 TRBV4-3 CASSFRDRGGEQYF
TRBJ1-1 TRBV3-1 CASSQGDRRHTEAFF
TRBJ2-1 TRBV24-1 CATTGTSGRASNEQFF
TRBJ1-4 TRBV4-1 CASSQERFRSEKLFF
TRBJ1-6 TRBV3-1 CASSHGTGVSPLHF
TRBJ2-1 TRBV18 CASSPRPGRGYNEQFF
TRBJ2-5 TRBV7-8 CATWGQETQYF
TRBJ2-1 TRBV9 CASSVGAGATYEQFF
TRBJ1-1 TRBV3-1 CASSQRENTEAFF
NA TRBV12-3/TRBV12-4 CASSDWSSYNEQYF
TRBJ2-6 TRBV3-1 CASSESGQGISGANVLTF
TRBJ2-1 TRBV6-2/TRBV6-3 CASNRRRVDSHNEQFF
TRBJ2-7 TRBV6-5 CATRGTSGYYEQYF